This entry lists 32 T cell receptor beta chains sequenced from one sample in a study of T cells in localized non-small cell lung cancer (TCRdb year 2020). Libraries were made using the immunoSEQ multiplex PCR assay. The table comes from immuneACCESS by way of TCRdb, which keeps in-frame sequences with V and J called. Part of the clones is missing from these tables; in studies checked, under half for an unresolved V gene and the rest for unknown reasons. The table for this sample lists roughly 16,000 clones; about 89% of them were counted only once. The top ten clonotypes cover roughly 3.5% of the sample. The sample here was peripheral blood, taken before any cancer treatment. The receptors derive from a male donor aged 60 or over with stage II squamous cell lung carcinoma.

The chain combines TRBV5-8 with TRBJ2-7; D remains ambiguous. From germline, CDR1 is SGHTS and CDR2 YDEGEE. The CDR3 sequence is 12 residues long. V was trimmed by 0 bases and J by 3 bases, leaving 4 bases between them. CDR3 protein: CASSLGRYEQYF. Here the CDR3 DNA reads TGTGCCAGCAGCTTGGGGCGCTACGAGCAGTACTTC.

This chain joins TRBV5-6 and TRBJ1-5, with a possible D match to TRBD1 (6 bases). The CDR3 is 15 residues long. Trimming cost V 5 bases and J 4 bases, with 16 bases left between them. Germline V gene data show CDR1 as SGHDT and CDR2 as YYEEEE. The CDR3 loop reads CASSRTGLLNQPQHF. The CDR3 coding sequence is TGTGCCAGCAGTCGTACAGGGTTGTTAAATCAGCCCCAGCATTTT.

The CDR3 nucleotides read TGTGCCAGCAGCTTATATGGCAATGCGGGGAAACTGTTTTTT. The encoded protein is CASSLYGNAGKLFF. The rearrangement uses TRBV13 and TRBJ1-4, with D unresolved. CDR3 length: 14 residues. Germline V gives CDR1 PRHDT, CDR2 FYEKMQ (reference sequence). V lost 2 bases, J lost 11 bases, and 15 bases lay in between.

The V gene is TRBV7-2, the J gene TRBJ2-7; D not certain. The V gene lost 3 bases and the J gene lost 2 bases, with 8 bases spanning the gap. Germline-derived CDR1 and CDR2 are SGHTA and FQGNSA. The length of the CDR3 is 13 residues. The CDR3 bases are TGTGCCAGCAGCTTCCGGGCCCCCTACGAGCAGTACTTC. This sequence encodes CASSFRAPYEQYF.

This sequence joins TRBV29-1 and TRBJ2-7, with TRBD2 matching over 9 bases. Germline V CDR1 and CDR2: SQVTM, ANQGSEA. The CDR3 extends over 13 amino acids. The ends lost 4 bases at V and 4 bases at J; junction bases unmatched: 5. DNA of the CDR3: TGCAGCGTTGCCGGGACTAGCCGGTACGAGCAGTACTTC. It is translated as CSVAGTSRYEQYF.

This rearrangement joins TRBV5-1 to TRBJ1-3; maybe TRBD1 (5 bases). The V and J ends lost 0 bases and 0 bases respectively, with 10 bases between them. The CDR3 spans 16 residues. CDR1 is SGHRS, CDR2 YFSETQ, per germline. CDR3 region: CASSLGDLSSGNTIYF. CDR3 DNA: TGCGCCAGCAGCTTGGGGGACTTAAGCTCTGGAAACACCATATATTTT.

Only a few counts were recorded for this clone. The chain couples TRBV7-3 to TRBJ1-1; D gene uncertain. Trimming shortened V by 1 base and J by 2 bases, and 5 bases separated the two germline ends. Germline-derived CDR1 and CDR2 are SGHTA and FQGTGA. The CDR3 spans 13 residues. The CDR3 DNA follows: TGTGCCAGCAGCTTAATGTACAACACTGAAGCTTTCTTT. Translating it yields CASSLMYNTEAFF. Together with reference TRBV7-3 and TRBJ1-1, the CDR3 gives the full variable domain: GAGVSQTPSNKVTEKGKYVELRCDPISGHTALYWYRQSLGQGPEFLIYFQGTGAADDSGLPNDRFFAVRPEGSVSTLKIQRTERGDSAVYLCASSLMYNTEAFFGQGTRLTVV.

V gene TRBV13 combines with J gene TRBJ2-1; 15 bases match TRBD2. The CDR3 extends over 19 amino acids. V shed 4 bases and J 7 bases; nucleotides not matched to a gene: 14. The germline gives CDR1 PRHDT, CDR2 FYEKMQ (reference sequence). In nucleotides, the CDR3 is TGTGCCAGCAGCTACATTATCGGACTAGCGGGAGGGCCGTGGAATGAGCAGTTCTTC. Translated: CASSYIIGLAGGPWNEQFF. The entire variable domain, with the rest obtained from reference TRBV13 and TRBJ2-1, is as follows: AAGVIQSPRHLIKEKRETATLKCYPIPRHDTVYWYQQGPGQDPQFLISFYEKMQSDKGSIPDRFSAQQFSDYHSELNMSSLELGDSALYFCASSYIIGLAGGPWNEQFFGPGTRLTVL.

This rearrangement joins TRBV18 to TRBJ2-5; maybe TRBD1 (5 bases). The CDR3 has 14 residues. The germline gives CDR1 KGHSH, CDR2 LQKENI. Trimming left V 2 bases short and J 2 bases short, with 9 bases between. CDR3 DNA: TGTGCCAGCTCACCAACAGGCCTTCAAGAGACCCAGTACTTC. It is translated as CASSPTGLQETQYF.

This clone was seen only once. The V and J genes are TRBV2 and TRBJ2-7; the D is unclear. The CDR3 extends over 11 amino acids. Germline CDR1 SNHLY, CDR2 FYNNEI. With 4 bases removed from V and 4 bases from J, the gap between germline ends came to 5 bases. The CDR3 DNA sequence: TGTGCCAGCAGTGGCAGGTACGAGCAGTACTTC. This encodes CASSGRYEQYF.

CDR3 loop: CASSSGTGADTQYF. The DNA of the CDR3 is TGTGCCAGCAGTTCGGGGACAGGGGCAGATACGCAGTATTTT. The chain employs TRBV27 and TRBJ2-3; 10 nucleotides line up with TRBD1. After removal of 4 bases from V and 4 bases from J, the junction contained 2 bases not matched to a gene. The CDR3 is 14 residues long. Germline assignment: CDR1 MNHEY and CDR2 SMNVEV (reference sequence).

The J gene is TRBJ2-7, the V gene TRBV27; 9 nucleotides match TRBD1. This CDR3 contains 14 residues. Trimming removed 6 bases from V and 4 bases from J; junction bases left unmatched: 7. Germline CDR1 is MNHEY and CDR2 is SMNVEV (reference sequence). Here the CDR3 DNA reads TGTGCCAGCAGGGGGACAGGGCTTTTGTACGAGCAGTACTTC. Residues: CASRGTGLLYEQYF.

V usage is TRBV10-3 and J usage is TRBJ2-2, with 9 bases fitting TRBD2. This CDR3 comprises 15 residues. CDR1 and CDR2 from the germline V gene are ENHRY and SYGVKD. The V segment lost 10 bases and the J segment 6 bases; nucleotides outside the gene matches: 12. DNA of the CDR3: TGTGCCACTAGCTCCGCGGGAGGGACGTCCGGGGAGCTGTTTTTT. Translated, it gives CATSSAGGTSGELFF.

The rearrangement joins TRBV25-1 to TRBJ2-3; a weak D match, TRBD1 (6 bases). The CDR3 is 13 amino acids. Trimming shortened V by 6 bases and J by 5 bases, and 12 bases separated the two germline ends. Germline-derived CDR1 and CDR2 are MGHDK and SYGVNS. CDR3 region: CASREGGLDTQYF. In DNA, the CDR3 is TGTGCCAGCAGAGAAGGGGGATTAGATACGCAGTATTTT.

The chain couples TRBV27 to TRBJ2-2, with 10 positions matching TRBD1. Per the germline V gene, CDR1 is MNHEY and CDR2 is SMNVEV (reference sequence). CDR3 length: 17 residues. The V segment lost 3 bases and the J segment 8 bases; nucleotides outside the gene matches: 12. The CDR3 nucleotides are TGTGCCAGCAGTTTTGTCGGGACAGGGGATTTTTTGGGGGAGCTGTTTTTT. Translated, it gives CASSFVGTGDFLGELFF.

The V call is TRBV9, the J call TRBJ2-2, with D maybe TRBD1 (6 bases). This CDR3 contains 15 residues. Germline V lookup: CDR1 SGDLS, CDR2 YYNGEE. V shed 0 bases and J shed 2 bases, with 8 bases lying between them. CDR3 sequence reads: CASSVGGGNTGELFF. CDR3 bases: TGTGCCAGCAGCGTAGGAGGGGGTAACACCGGGGAGCTGTTTTTT.

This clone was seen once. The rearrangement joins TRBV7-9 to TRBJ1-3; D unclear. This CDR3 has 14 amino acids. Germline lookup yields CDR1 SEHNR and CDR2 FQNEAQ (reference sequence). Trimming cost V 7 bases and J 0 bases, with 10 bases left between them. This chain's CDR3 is CASTSLYSGNTIYF. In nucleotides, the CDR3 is TGTGCCAGCACCTCTCTTTACTCTGGAAACACCATATATTTT.

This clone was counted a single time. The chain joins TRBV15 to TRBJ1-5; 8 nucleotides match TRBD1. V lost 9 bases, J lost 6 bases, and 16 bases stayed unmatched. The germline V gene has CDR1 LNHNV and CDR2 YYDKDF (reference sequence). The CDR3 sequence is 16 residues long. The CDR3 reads CATSAGGISSSQPQHF. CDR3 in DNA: TGTGCCACTAGTGCAGGGGGCATATCGAGTAGTCAGCCCCAGCATTTT. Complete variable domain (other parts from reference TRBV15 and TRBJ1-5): DAMVIQNPRYQVTQFGKPVTLSCSQTLNHNVMYWYQQKSSQAPKLLFHYYDKDFNNEADTPDNFQSRRPNTSFCFLDIRSPGLGDTAMYLCATSAGGISSSQPQHFGDGTRLSIL.

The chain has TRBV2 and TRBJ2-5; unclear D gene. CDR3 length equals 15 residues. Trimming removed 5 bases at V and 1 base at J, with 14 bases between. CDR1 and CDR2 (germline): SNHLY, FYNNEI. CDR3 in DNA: TGTGCCAGCAGTAAAGACGATCTGCCCCAAGAGACCCAGTACTTC. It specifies CASSKDDLPQETQYF. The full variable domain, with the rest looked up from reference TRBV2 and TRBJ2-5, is EPEVTQTPSHQVTQMGQEVILRCVPISNHLYFYWYRQILGQKVEFLVSFYNNEISEKSEIFDDQFSVERPDGSNFTLKIRSTKLEDSAMYFCASSKDDLPQETQYFGPGTRLLVL.

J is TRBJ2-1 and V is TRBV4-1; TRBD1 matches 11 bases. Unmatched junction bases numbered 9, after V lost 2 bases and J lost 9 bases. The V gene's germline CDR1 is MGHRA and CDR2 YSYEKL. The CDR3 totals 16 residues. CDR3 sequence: CASSQSGTGGSGEQFF. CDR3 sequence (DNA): TGCGCCAGCAGCCAATCCGGGACAGGGGGTTCTGGTGAGCAGTTCTTC.

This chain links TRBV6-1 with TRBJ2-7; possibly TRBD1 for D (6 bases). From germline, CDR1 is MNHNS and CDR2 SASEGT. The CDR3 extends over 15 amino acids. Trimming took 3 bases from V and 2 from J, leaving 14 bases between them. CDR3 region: CASSDPGHITYEQYF. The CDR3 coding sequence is TGTGCCAGCAGTGACCCGGGACATATCACCTACGAGCAGTACTTC.

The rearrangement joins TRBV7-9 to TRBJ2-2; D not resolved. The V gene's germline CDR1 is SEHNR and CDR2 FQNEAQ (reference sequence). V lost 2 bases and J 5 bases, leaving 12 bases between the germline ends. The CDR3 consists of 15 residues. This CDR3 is CASSLQTVRTGELFF. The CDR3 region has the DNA TGTGCCAGCAGCTTACAGACGGTCCGGACCGGGGAGCTGTTTTTT. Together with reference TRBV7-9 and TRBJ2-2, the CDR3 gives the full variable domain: DTGVSQNPRHKITKRGQNVTFRCDPISEHNRLYWYRQTLGQGPEFLTYFQNEAQLEKSRLLSDRFSAERPKGSFSTLEIQRTEQGDSAMYLCASSLQTVRTGELFFGEGSRLTVL.

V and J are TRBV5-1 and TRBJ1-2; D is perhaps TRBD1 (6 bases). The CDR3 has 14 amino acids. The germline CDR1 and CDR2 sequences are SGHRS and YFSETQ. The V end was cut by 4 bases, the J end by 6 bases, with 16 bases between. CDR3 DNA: TGCGCCAGCAGCCCGGCGACAGGTCGGCATGGCTACACCTTC. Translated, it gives CASSPATGRHGYTF.

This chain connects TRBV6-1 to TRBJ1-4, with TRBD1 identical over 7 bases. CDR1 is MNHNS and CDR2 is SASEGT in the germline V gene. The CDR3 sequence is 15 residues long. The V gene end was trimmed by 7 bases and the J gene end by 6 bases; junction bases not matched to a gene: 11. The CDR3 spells CASTEYRGLYEKLFF. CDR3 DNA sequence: TGTGCCAGCACCGAATACAGGGGACTATATGAAAAACTGTTTTTT.

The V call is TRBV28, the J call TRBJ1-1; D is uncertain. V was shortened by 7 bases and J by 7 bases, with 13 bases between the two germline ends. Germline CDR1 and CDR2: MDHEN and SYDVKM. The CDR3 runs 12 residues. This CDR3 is CASTFSHSEAFF. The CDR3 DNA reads TGTGCCAGCACCTTTTCCCACAGTGAAGCTTTCTTT.

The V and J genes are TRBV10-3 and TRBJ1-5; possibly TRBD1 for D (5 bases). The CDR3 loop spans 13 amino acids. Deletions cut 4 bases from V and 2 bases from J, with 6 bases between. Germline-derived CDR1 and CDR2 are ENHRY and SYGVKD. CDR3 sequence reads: CAISVGGNQPQHF. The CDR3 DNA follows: TGTGCCATCAGTGTAGGGGGCAATCAGCCCCAGCATTTT.

Here the CDR3 reads CASSAWEGEFNEQFF. The CDR3 DNA reads TGTGCCAGCAGCGCCTGGGAGGGTGAATTCAATGAGCAGTTCTTC. This rearrangement joins TRBV27 to TRBJ2-1; 7 bases align to TRBD2. Germline trimming cut 6 bases from V and 6 bases from J; bases unmatched to any gene: 11. The CDR3 has 15 residues. Germline assignment: CDR1 MNHEY and CDR2 SMNVEV (reference sequence).

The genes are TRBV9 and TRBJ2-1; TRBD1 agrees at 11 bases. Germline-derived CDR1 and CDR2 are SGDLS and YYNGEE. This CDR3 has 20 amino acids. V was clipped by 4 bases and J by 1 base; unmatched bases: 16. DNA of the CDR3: TGTGCCAGCAGCTCACCCCTTCAGGACAGGGGGCGAGTATCCTACAATGAGCAGTTCTTC. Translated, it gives CASSSPLQDRGRVSYNEQFF.

CDR3 amino acids: CASAAMSGVRRYDGYTF. The CDR3 DNA follows: TGTGCCAGTGCCGCCATGAGTGGGGTCCGACGGTATGATGGCTACACCTTC. The rearrangement joins TRBV19 to TRBJ1-2; the D is unclear. The CDR3 has 17 residues. CDR1 LNHDA and CDR2 SQIVND come from the germline V gene (reference sequence). V shed 8 bases and J shed 6 bases, with 28 bases lying between them.

Here the CDR3 reads CASSLEWSVGYATNEKLFF. CDR3 nucleotides: TGCGCCAGCAGCTTGGAGTGGTCAGTTGGCTATGCAACTAATGAAAAACTGTTTTTT. The V gene is TRBV5-1, the J gene TRBJ1-4; D unresolved. Germline V gene sequence: CDR1 SGHRS, CDR2 YFSETQ. V shed 0 bases and J shed 0 bases, with 18 bases lying between them. The CDR3 length is 19 residues.

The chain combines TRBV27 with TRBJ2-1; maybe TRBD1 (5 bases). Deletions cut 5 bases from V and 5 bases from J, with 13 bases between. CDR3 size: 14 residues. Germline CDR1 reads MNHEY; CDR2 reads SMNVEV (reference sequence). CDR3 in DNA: TGTGCCAGCAGTACTCAGGGATGGGACAATGAGCAGTTCTTC. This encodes CASSTQGWDNEQFF.

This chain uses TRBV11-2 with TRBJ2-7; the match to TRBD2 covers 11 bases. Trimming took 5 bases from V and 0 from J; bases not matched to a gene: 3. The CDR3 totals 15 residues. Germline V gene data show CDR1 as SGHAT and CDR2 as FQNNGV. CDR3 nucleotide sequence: TGTGCCAGCAGCGCCGGACTAGCGGGCTCCTACGAGCAGTACTTC. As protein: CASSAGLAGSYEQYF.